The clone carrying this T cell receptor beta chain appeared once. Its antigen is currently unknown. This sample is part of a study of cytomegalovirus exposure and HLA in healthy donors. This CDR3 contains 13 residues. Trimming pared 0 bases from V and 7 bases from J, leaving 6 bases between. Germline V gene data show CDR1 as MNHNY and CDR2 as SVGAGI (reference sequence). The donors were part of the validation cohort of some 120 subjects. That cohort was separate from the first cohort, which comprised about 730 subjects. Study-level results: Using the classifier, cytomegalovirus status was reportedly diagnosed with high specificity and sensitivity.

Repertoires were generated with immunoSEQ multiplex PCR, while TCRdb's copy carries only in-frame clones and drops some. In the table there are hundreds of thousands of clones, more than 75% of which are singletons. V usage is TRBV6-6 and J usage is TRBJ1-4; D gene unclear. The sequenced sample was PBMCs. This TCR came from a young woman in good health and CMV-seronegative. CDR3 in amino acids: CASSYSASEKLFF. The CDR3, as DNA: TGTGCCAGCAGTTACTCGGCAAGTGAAAAACTGTTTTTT.